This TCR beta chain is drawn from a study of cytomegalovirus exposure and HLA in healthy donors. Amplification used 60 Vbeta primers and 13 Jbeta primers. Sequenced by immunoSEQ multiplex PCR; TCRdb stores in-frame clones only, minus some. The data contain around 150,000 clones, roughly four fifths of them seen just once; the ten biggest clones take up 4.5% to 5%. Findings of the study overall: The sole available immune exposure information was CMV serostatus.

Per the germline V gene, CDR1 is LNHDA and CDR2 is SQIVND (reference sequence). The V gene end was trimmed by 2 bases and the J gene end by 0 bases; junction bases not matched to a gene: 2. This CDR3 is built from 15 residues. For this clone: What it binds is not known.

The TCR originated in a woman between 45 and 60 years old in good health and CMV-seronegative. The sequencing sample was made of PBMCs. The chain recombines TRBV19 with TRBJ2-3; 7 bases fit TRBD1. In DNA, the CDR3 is TGTGCCAGTAGTATACTGGGACAGAGCACAGATACGCAGTATTTT. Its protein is CASSILGQSTDTQYF.